The 10 T cell receptor beta chains below come from one sample, sequenced in a study of T cells in Graves' hyperthyroidism and ophthalmopathy. Template material for amplifying TCR beta CDR3 regions consisted of RNA transcripts. HTBI primers drove first-round RT-PCR of the TCR CDR3. TCRdb re-called the multiplex PCR reads with MiXCR, one entry per CDR3 protein. The data contain about 250,000 distinct CDR3 sequences, around 22% of them singletons. The sequenced sample consisted of blood. The receptors originated from a man aged 25-40 years with Graves' ophthalmopathy.

This clonotype was seen more than once but under ten times. This chain connects TRBV6-1 to TRBJ2-7, with D perhaps matching TRBD2 (6 bases). V was trimmed by 3 bases and J by 2 bases, leaving 14 bases between them. CDR1 is MNHNS and CDR2 is SASEGT in the germline V gene. The CDR3 length is 15 residues. CDR3 loop: CASSDPGEGTYEQYF. As DNA, the CDR3 is TGTGCCAGCAGTGACCCGGGAGAAGGTACCTACGAGCAGTACTTC.

In this sample, this clonotype turned up many times. V usage is TRBV10-2 and J usage is TRBJ1-2; D not certain. The CDR3 covers 13 residues. V lost 3 bases and J lost 4, with 9 bases in between. Germline-derived CDR1 and CDR2 are WSHSY and SAAADI. CDR3 DNA: TGCGCCAGCAGTGAAACGACATCCTATGGCTACACCTTC. Residues: CASSETTSYGYTF.

This clonotype was counted ten times or more. The rearrangement joins TRBV7-9 to TRBJ2-1, with D tentatively TRBD2 (6 bases). The CDR3 is 13 residues long. Per the germline V gene, CDR1 is SEHNR and CDR2 is FQNEAQ (reference sequence). Between the trimmed V and J ends, which lost 9 bases and 7 bases, there was a span of 16 bases. The CDR3 nucleotides read TGTGCCAGTCTCGGGACTCTTGGAAATGAGCAGTTCTTC. The encoded protein is CASLGTLGNEQFF.

This clonotype was picked up a small number of times. The chain uses TRBV15 and TRBJ1-1; TRBD1 aligns across 9 bases. Germline-derived CDR1 and CDR2 are LNHNV and YYDKDF (reference sequence). With V trimmed by 6 bases and J by 5 bases, 10 bases remained unmatched. The CDR3 consists of 15 residues. CDR3 sequence reads: CATRTPGTGRTEAFF. The CDR3 DNA reads TGTGCCACCAGGACCCCCGGGACAGGGCGGACTGAAGCTTTCTTT.

This sequence joins TRBV5-1 and TRBJ2-2; possibly TRBD2 for D (5 bases). The CDR3 length is 14 residues. Germline values: CDR1 SGHRS, CDR2 YFSETQ. Trimming took off 3 bases at V and 3 bases at J, with 9 bases between the two ends. CDR3 nucleotides: TGCGCCAGCAGCTCCGGACTGTACACCGGGGAGCTGTTTTTT. It translates to CASSSGLYTGELFF. The full variable domain, in which reference TRBV5-1 and TRBJ2-2 provide the parts outside the CDR3, is KAGVTQTPRYLIKTRGQQVTLSCSPISGHRSVSWYQQTPGQGLQFLFEYFSETQRNKGNFPGRFSGRQFSNSRSEMNVSTLELGDSALYLCASSSGLYTGELFFGEGSRLTVL.

This chain links TRBV20-1 with TRBJ2-5; tentative D call: TRBD2 (5 bases). Germline loops: CDR1 DFQATT, CDR2 SNEGSKA (reference sequence). This CDR3 has 13 amino acids. V shed 3 bases and J shed 2 bases, with 10 bases lying between them. CDR3 loop: CSASLLAQETQYF. CDR3 nucleotide sequence: TGCAGTGCTAGTTTGCTAGCACAAGAGACCCAGTACTTC.

Many counts were recorded for this clonotype. The rearrangement links TRBV6-1 to TRBJ2-5; 9 bases fit TRBD1. Trimming took 5 bases from V and 2 from J; bases not matched to a gene: 6. This CDR3 contains 15 residues. Germline V lookup: CDR1 MNHNS, CDR2 SASEGT. This chain's CDR3 is CASSQGTGIQETQYF. CDR3 coding DNA: TGTGCCAGCAGTCAGGGGACAGGGATACAAGAGACCCAGTACTTC.

This clonotype was seen a single time. The chain joins TRBV7-2 to TRBJ2-5; no reliable D call. V dropped 3 bases and J dropped 2 bases, with 16 bases sitting between them. Germline V lookup: CDR1 SGHTA, CDR2 FQGNSA. The CDR3 contains 16 residues. DNA of the CDR3: TGTGCCAGCAGCTTCCAATTTCTCTTGGGGCAAGAGACCCAGTACTTC. It codes for CASSFQFLLGQETQYF.

This clonotype appeared many times. V usage is TRBV9 and J usage is TRBJ2-5; a weak D match, TRBD2 (6 bases). The germline V gene encodes CDR1 SGDLS and CDR2 YYNGEE. V lost 3 bases and J 3 bases, leaving 9 bases between the germline ends. The CDR3 extends over 13 amino acids. The CDR3 coding sequence is TGTGCCAGCAGCGGAGCGGGCGAAGAGACCCAGTACTTC. It yields the protein CASSGAGEETQYF.

The chain joins TRBV4-1 to TRBJ2-7; D is perhaps TRBD2 (6 bases). CDR1 and CDR2 from the germline V gene are MGHRA and YSYEKL. Deletions cut 3 bases from V and 1 base from J, with 13 bases between. The CDR3 extends over 15 amino acids. The chain's CDR3 is CASSQEGYSSYEQYF. CDR3 nucleotides: TGCGCCAGCAGCCAGGAGGGGTACAGTTCCTACGAGCAGTACTTC.